This T cell receptor beta chain is from a study of glioma-infiltrating T cells. This clonotype was detected only a few times. Amplification of TCR alpha and beta CDR3 regions from RNA used iRepertoire nested multiplex PCR. One-step reverse transcription and amplification started from approximately 100-400 ng of tissue mRNA or PBMC total RNA. TCRdb re-derived calls from the multiplex PCR reads in MiXCR, one entry per CDR3 protein. The sample has about 130,000 distinct CDR3 sequences, 24% seen once. V gave up 7 bases and J gave up 1 base, with 10 bases separating them. The CDR3 contains 13 residues. Germline V gene lookup returns CDR1 SNHLY and CDR2 FYNNEI.

The chain recombines TRBV2 with TRBJ1-2; no definite D call. Sequencing was performed on glioma tissue, nonneoplastic brain tissue, or PBMCs (not recorded which). The TCR comes from a human donor with low-grade glioma or glioblastoma, undergoing nonglioma brain surgery, or in good health (not recorded which). CDR3 sequence reads: CASTVQHNYGYTF. CDR3 coding DNA: TGTGCCAGCACGGTCCAGCATAACTATGGCTACACCTTC.